The 13 T cell receptor beta chains below were found in one sample sequenced in a study of T cell responses to AZD1222 COVID-19 vaccine. Method: immunoSEQ multiplex PCR; TCRdb's copy keeps in-frame clones and lacks some. This table holds 150,000 to 200,000 clones, more than 85% found once. Source: peripheral blood, taken 28 days after the second AZD1222 dose. Every receptor here comes from an adult who received the AZD1222 COVID-19 vaccine.

The chain carries TRBV3-1 (or the pseudogene TRBV3-2) and TRBJ1-3; D might be TRBD1 (5 bases). The CDR3 is 15 residues long. The V gene's germline CDR1 is LGHDT and CDR2 YNNKEL (reference sequence). V lost 5 bases and J lost 1, with 12 bases in between. CDR3 in amino acids: CASSAGRGSGNTIYF. DNA of the CDR3: TGTGCCAGCAGCGCTGGAAGGGGTTCTGGAAACACCATATATTTT.

V gene TRBV13 combines with J gene TRBJ2-1; D may match TRBD1 or TRBD2 (6 bases each). Germline loops: CDR1 PRHDT, CDR2 FYEKMQ (reference sequence). V lost 1 base to trimming and J lost 7 bases, with 17 bases between them. This CDR3 has 16 amino acids. Here the CDR3 DNA reads TGTGCCAGCAGCTTAGTGAGGGGGGCGGTGGGGAATGAGCAGTTCTTC. Its protein is CASSLVRGAVGNEQFF. Full variable domain (outside the CDR3, taken from reference TRBV13 and TRBJ2-1): AAGVIQSPRHLIKEKRETATLKCYPIPRHDTVYWYQQGPGQDPQFLISFYEKMQSDKGSIPDRFSAQQFSDYHSELNMSSLELGDSALYFCASSLVRGAVGNEQFFGPGTRLTVL.

V and J are TRBV28 and TRBJ2-2; D may be TRBD1 (6 bases). Trimming took off 3 bases at V and 3 bases at J, with 8 bases between the two ends. There are 14 residues in the CDR3. The germline V gene encodes CDR1 MDHEN and CDR2 SYDVKM. The chain's CDR3 is CASSLHRDTGELFF. The CDR3 DNA reads as TGTGCCAGCAGTTTGCACAGGGACACCGGGGAGCTGTTTTTT. Based on the CDR3 plus reference TRBV28 and TRBJ2-2, the full variable domain is DVKVTQSSRYLVKRTGEKVFLECVQDMDHENMFWYRQDPGLGLRLIYFSYDVKMKEKGDIPEGYSVSREKKERFSLILESASTNQTSMYLCASSLHRDTGELFFGEGSRLTVL.

This chain uses TRBV7-9 with TRBJ2-1; D uncertain. The CDR3 is 12 residues long. CDR1 and CDR2 (germline): SEHNR, FQNEAQ (reference sequence). The germline V and J ends were trimmed by 5 bases and 13 bases, with 15 bases remaining between them. In nucleotides, the CDR3 is TGTGCCAGCAGCGAAACAGCGAGAGACCAGTTCTTC. Protein product: CASSETARDQFF.

The rearrangement uses TRBV5-6 and TRBJ1-2; TRBD1 matches at 7 bases. With 3 bases clipped from V and 8 bases from J, the junction kept 7 bases outside the gene matches. Per the germline V gene, CDR1 is SGHDT and CDR2 is YYEEEE. This CDR3 comprises 13 residues. The CDR3 bases are TGTGCCAGCAGCTCCGACAGGGAGGGGGGCTACACCTTC. The encoded protein is CASSSDREGGYTF.

V gene TRBV29-1 combines with J gene TRBJ1-2, with D tentatively TRBD1 (5 bases). CDR1 and CDR2 from the germline V gene are SQVTM and ANQGSEA. This CDR3 is 16 amino acids long. The germline V and J ends were trimmed by 0 bases and 1 base, with 15 bases remaining between them. The CDR3 DNA follows: TGCAGCGTTGAAGATTCCCACAGGAGCCTTAACTATGGCTACACCTTC. Encoded protein: CSVEDSHRSLNYGYTF.

The genes are TRBV6-2 or TRBV6-3 and TRBJ2-6; no firm D call. The germline CDR1 and CDR2 sequences are MNHEY and SVGEGT. The CDR3 has 14 amino acids. Trimming removed 2 bases from V and 0 bases from J, with 2 bases in between. The CDR3 region has the DNA TGTGCCAGCAGTTACAACTCTGGGGCCAACGTCCTGACTTTC. Encoded protein: CASSYNSGANVLTF.

The V gene is TRBV15, the J gene TRBJ2-1; the match to TRBD2 covers 11 bases. CDR3 length: 16 residues. Germline CDR1 is LNHNV and CDR2 is YYDKDF (reference sequence). The ends lost 4 bases at V and 3 bases at J; junction bases unmatched: 5. The chain's CDR3 is CATSIRTSGYYNEQFF. CDR3 coding DNA: TGTGCCACCAGCATTAGGACTAGCGGGTACTACAATGAGCAGTTCTTC.

The chain combines TRBV4-3 with TRBJ1-2, with a tentative D call TRBD1 (5 bases). The CDR3 contains 12 residues. Germline V lookup: CDR1 LGHNA, CDR2 YSLEER. V gave up 2 bases and J gave up 7 bases, with 8 bases separating them. The CDR3 loop reads CASSQTQGGYTF. The CDR3 nucleotides read TGCGCCAGCAGCCAAACCCAGGGTGGCTACACCTTC.

This rearrangement joins TRBV25-1 to TRBJ1-3; D unclear. Germline V gene sequence: CDR1 MGHDK, CDR2 SYGVNS. This CDR3 is 15 amino acids long. Trimming left V 4 bases short and J 0 bases short, with 10 bases between. The CDR3: CASSGRLSSGNTIYF. CDR3 DNA sequence: TGTGCCAGCAGTGGAAGGTTATCCTCTGGAAACACCATATATTTT.

V usage is TRBV7-9 and J usage is TRBJ2-1; TRBD2 might be the D (5 bases). Germline lookup yields CDR1 SEHNR and CDR2 FQNEAQ (reference sequence). Deletions cut 3 bases from V and 7 bases from J, with 7 bases between. The CDR3 consists of 12 residues. CDR3 region: CASSFSGNEQFF. The CDR3 region has the DNA TGTGCCAGCAGCTTCTCGGGGAATGAGCAGTTCTTC.

CDR3 amino acids: CASSMLRGQPPNTGELFF. CDR3 DNA sequence: TGTGCCAGTAGTATGCTCCGGGGACAGCCACCGAACACCGGGGAGCTGTTTTTT. The chain recombines TRBV19 with TRBJ2-2; 7 nucleotides align to TRBD1. The CDR3 loop spans 18 amino acids. Germline assignment: CDR1 LNHDA and CDR2 SQIVND (reference sequence). The trim removed 3 bases at V and 0 bases at J, leaving 10 bases unmatched.

The chain is built from TRBV5-1 and TRBJ2-1; D is unresolved. CDR1 is SGHRS and CDR2 is YFSETQ in the germline V gene. The CDR3 runs to 13 residues. Trimming left V 0 bases short and J 7 bases short, with 8 bases between. The CDR3 DNA follows: TGCGCCAGCAGCTTGGCCACCAGGAATGAGCAGTTCTTC. This codes for CASSLATRNEQFF.